Shown below are 21 T cell receptor beta chains from a single sample sequenced in a study of cytomegalovirus exposure and HLA in healthy donors. The PCR had 60 Vbeta and 13 Jbeta primers. Clones were read by immunoSEQ multiplex PCR, and TCRdb kept only the in-frame ones, dropping some. The sample holds around 260,000 clones, about 80% seen once. The sample consisted of PBMCs. The receptor source for this set is a girl aged 2-10 years in good health and CMV-seronegative.

V is TRBV11-1 and J is TRBJ2-1; 11 bases are a match to TRBD1. This CDR3 contains 16 residues. Germline values: CDR1 SGHAT, CDR2 FQDESV (reference sequence). Trimming cost V 5 bases and J 1 base; bases outside gene matches: 4. The CDR3 nucleotides are TGTGCCAGCAGCCCCGGGACAGGGGGTTCCTACAATGAGCAGTTCTTC. Its protein is CASSPGTGGSYNEQFF.

This clone was seen a handful of times. J is TRBJ2-3 and V is TRBV6-6; 11 bases align to TRBD2. CDR3 length: 16 residues. V dropped 5 bases and J dropped 1; count of bases not matched to a gene: 5. Looked up from germline, CDR1 is MNHNY and CDR2 is SVGAGI (reference sequence). CDR3: CASSPPGLAGTDTQYF. The CDR3 region has the DNA TGTGCCAGCAGTCCCCCGGGACTAGCGGGCACAGATACGCAGTATTTT.

The rearrangement uses TRBV15 and TRBJ2-1, with TRBD1 identical over 9 bases. J was trimmed by 4 bases and V by 5 bases; bases with no gene match: 6. This CDR3 region has 15 residues. Germline V gene data show CDR1 as LNHNV and CDR2 as YYDKDF (reference sequence). The chain's CDR3 is CATSERQGVYNEQFF. The CDR3 DNA is TGTGCCACCAGCGAGAGACAGGGGGTGTACAATGAGCAGTTCTTC.

This clone was seen more than once but under ten times. The CDR3 region is CASILDRAGPLHF. In nucleotides, the CDR3 is TGTGCCAGCATTCTTGACAGGGCTGGACCCCTCCACTTT. The rearrangement uses TRBV6-5 and TRBJ1-6; TRBD1 agrees at 7 bases. CDR1 and CDR2 from the germline V gene are MNHEY and SVGAGI. CDR3 length equals 13 residues. V lost 7 bases, J lost 12 bases, and 9 bases stayed unmatched.

The chain uses TRBV11-2 and TRBJ1-2; no firm D call. Germline CDR1 is SGHAT and CDR2 is FQNNGV. This CDR3 region has 13 residues. V was trimmed by 5 bases and J by 7 bases, leaving 14 bases between them. The CDR3 nucleotides read TGTGCCAGCAGCCCTTGGGGAGGGCCTGGCTACACCTTC. Translated, it gives CASSPWGGPGYTF.

For this clone: At one end, the junction sequence differs from germline, possibly due to a read error. The V and J genes are TRBV25-1 and TRBJ2-2; possibly TRBD1 for D (5 bases). The CDR3 spans 15 residues. Germline V gene sequence: CDR1 MGHDK, CDR2 SYGVNS. CDR3 amino acids: CASTELGADTGELFF. The CDR3, as DNA: TGTGCCAGCACTGAATTAGGGGCAGACACCGGGGAGCTGTTTTTT.

The chain couples TRBV20-1 to TRBJ2-7, with D uncertain. V lost 2 bases and J 4 bases, leaving 6 bases between the germline ends. Germline V gives CDR1 DFQATT, CDR2 SNEGSKA (reference sequence). The CDR3 loop spans 11 amino acids. CDR3 loop: CSARPNYEQYF. In DNA form, the CDR3 reads TGCAGTGCTAGACCCAATTACGAGCAGTACTTC.

The chain couples TRBV7-4 to TRBJ2-1, with TRBD2 matching 10 bases. This CDR3 spans 12 amino acids. CDR1 is SGHVT and CDR2 is SQSDAQ in the germline V gene. CDR3 sequence: CANSGGHNEQFF. CDR3 DNA: TGTGCTAATAGCGGGGGGCACAATGAGCAGTTCTTC. The whole variable domain, filled in from reference TRBV7-4 and TRBJ2-1, reads GAGVSQSPRYKVAKRGRDVALRCDSISGHVTLYWYRQTLGQGSEVLTYSQSDAQRDKSGRPSGRFSAERPERSVSTLKIQRTEQGDSAVYLCANSGGHNEQFFGPGTRLTVL.

The chain combines TRBV7-3 with TRBJ2-1; D might be TRBD2 (5 bases). There are 13 residues in the CDR3. Germline CDR1 and CDR2: SGHTA and FQGTGA. Trimming removed 6 bases at V and 12 bases at J, with 18 bases between. The CDR3, as DNA: TGTGCCAGCAGTCAACTTGTGGGAGCTGGGCAGTTCTTC. This codes for CASSQLVGAGQFF.

The V call is TRBV28, the J call TRBJ2-2; D may be TRBD2 (7 bases). Germline V gives CDR1 MDHEN, CDR2 SYDVKM. This CDR3 spans 16 amino acids. With 4 bases removed from V and 7 bases from J, the gap between germline ends came to 19 bases. The CDR3 region is CASSSPSGGADGELFF. The CDR3 nucleotides are TGTGCCAGCAGTTCCCCTAGTGGGGGGGCGGACGGGGAGCTGTTTTTT. Complete variable domain (other parts from reference TRBV28 and TRBJ2-2): DVKVTQSSRYLVKRTGEKVFLECVQDMDHENMFWYRQDPGLGLRLIYFSYDVKMKEKGDIPEGYSVSREKKERFSLILESASTNQTSMYLCASSSPSGGADGELFFGEGSRLTVL.

To note about this clone: One junction end does not reproduce the germline sequence, and a read error may be involved. V is TRBV28 and J is TRBJ2-2; 7 bases line up with TRBD2. Germline V gene lookup returns CDR1 MDHEN and CDR2 SYDVKM. The CDR3 runs to 14 residues. In nucleotides, the CDR3 is TGTGCCAGCAGTTTCGGGGGGAACCCCGGGGAGCTGTTTTTT. It specifies CASSFGGNPGELFF.

The V call is TRBV28, the J call TRBJ1-3; D is unresolved. The CDR3 has 13 amino acids. Between the trimmed V and J ends, which lost 9 bases and 0 bases, there was a span of 9 bases. Germline CDR1 reads MDHEN; CDR2 reads SYDVKM. CDR3 in amino acids: CASGRVSGNTIYF. In DNA form, the CDR3 reads TGTGCCAGTGGGAGGGTCTCTGGAAACACCATATATTTT. The full variable domain, its missing parts supplied by reference TRBV28 and TRBJ1-3, is DVKVTQSSRYLVKRTGEKVFLECVQDMDHENMFWYRQDPGLGLRLIYFSYDVKMKEKGDIPEGYSVSREKKERFSLILESASTNQTSMYLCASGRVSGNTIYFGEGSWLTVV.

As for this clone: The junction departs from the called germline gene at one end, perhaps through a read error. The rearrangement joins TRBV7-9 to TRBJ1-3; D is unresolved. CDR1 and CDR2 from the germline V gene are SEHNR and FQNEAQ (reference sequence). The CDR3 has 16 residues. CDR3 region: CSSSFPQIHSGNTIYF. CDR3 nucleotide sequence: TGTTCCAGCAGCTTCCCCCAGATTCACTCTGGAAACACCATATATTTT.

The V call is TRBV4-2, the J call TRBJ2-5; 9 nucleotides align to TRBD1. The J call may be wrong; the DNA end is better matched by TRBJ2-7. In germline, CDR1 is LGHNA, CDR2 YNFKEQ. This CDR3 has 14 residues. The CDR3 bases are TGTGCCAGCAGCCCAGGACAGGGGTTAGACGAGCAGTACTTC. Protein: CASSPGQGLDEQYF.

The chain has TRBV5-1 and TRBJ2-5; D is undetermined. The DNA end is a closer match to TRBJ2-7, so the J assignment may be wrong. CDR3 length: 13 residues. Germline CDR1 and CDR2: SGHRS and YFSETQ. The DNA for the CDR3 is TGCGCCAGCAGCTCCTCGTCCTACTACGAGCAGTACTTC. It encodes CASSSSSYYEQYF.

This rearrangement joins TRBV9 to TRBJ1-4; 9 nucleotides line up with TRBD1. Trimming removed 4 bases from V and 4 bases from J; junction bases left unmatched: 5. The CDR3 has 15 residues. Germline V gives CDR1 SGDLS, CDR2 YYNGEE. This CDR3 reads CASSSRQGVNEKLFF. DNA for the CDR3: TGTGCCAGCAGCTCCCGACAGGGGGTTAATGAAAAACTGTTTTTT.

V gene TRBV6-8 combines with J gene TRBJ1-4, with 7 positions matching TRBD1. V lost 6 bases to trimming and J lost 6 bases; unmatched junction nucleotides: 25. The CDR3 totals 20 residues. Per germline, CDR1 MNHGY and CDR2 SAAAGT. The CDR3 DNA follows: TGTGCCAGCAGGGGTGCCAGCATTTCCGGGAAGGGGGCCTCGGATGAAAAACTGTTTTTT. It encodes CASRGASISGKGASDEKLFF.

Details on this clone: Other DNA sequences within the sample encode an identical CDR3. The V call is TRBV28, the J call TRBJ2-5; D unclear. The V end lost 5 bases, the J end lost 5 bases, and 6 bases lay between the germline ends. This CDR3 has 11 residues. Looked up from germline, CDR1 is MDHEN and CDR2 is SYDVKM. CDR3 nucleotide sequence: TGTGCCAGCAGTCAGGTGGAGACCCAGTACTTC. Its translation: CASSQVETQYF.

The chain recombines TRBV11-2 with TRBJ2-1; tentative D call: TRBD1 (6 bases). Germline loops: CDR1 SGHAT, CDR2 FQNNGV. The V gene lost 4 bases and the J gene lost 4 bases, with 17 bases spanning the gap. The CDR3 length is 16 residues. The DNA of the CDR3 is TGTGCCAGCAGCTCCGGACTGGGGGCCCTTTACAATGAGCAGTTCTTC. Translated: CASSSGLGALYNEQFF. The full variable domain, its missing parts supplied by reference TRBV11-2 and TRBJ2-1, is EAGVAQSPRYKIIEKRQSVAFWCNPISGHATLYWYQQILGQGPKLLIQFQNNGVVDDSQLPKDRFSAERLKGVDSTLKIQPAKLEDSAVYLCASSSGLGALYNEQFFGPGTRLTVL.

J is TRBJ2-7 and V is TRBV4-2; the D gene is possibly TRBD2 (5 bases). Per germline, CDR1 LGHNA and CDR2 YNFKEQ. The CDR3 loop spans 12 amino acids. V was shortened by 8 bases and J by 4 bases, with 12 bases between the two germline ends. CDR3 coding DNA: TGTGCCAGCGCAGCGGCTCCTTACGAGCAGTACTTC. This sequence encodes CASAAAPYEQYF.

This chain joins TRBV30 and TRBJ2-1, with 10 bases fitting TRBD2. V was clipped by 6 bases and J by 6 bases; unmatched bases: 8. This CDR3 has 14 amino acids. The germline gives CDR1 GTSNPN, CDR2 SVGIG (reference sequence). Here the CDR3 DNA reads TGTGCCTGTAAAAGCGGGGGGGCAGGCAATGAGCAGTTCTTC. This sequence encodes CACKSGGAGNEQFF.